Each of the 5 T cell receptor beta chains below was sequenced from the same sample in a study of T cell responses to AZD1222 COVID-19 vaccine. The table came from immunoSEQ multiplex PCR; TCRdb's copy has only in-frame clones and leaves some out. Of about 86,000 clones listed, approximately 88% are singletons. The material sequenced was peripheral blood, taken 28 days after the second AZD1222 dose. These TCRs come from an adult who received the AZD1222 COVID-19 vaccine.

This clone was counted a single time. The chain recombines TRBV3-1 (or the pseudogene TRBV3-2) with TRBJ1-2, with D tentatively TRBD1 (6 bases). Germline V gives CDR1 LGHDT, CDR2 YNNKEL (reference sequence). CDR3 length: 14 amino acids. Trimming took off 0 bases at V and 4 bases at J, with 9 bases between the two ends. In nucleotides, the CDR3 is TGTGCCAGCAGCCAAGACAGGGGCCCCTATGGCTACACCTTC. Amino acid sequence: CASSQDRGPYGYTF.

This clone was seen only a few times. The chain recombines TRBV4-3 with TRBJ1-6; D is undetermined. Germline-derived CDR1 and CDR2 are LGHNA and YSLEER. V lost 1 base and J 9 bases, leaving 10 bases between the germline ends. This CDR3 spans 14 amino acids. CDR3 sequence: CASSQGEQVSPLHF. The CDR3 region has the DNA TGCGCCAGCAGCCAAGGGGAGCAGGTTTCACCCCTCCACTTT.

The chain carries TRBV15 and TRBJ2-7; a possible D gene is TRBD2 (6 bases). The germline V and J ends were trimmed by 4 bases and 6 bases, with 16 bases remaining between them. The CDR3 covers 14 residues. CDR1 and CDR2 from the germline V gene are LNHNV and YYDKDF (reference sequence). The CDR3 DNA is TGTGCCACCAGCACCGGAGGGCTGTGGGGCGAGCAGTACTTC. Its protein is CATSTGGLWGEQYF.

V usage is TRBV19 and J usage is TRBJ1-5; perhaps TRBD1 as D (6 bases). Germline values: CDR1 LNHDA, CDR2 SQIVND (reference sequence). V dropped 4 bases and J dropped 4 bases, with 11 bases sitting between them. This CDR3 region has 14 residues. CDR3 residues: CASSSGGANQPQHF. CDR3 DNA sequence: TGTGCCAGTAGTAGCGGGGGGGCGAATCAGCCCCAGCATTTT.

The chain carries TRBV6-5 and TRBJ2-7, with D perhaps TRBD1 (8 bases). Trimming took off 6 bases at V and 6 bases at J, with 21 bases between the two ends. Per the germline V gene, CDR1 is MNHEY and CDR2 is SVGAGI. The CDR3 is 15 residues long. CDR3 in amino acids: CASRRQGWGGVEQYF. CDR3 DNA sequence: TGTGCCAGCAGGAGACAGGGGTGGGGGGGAGTCGAGCAGTACTTC.